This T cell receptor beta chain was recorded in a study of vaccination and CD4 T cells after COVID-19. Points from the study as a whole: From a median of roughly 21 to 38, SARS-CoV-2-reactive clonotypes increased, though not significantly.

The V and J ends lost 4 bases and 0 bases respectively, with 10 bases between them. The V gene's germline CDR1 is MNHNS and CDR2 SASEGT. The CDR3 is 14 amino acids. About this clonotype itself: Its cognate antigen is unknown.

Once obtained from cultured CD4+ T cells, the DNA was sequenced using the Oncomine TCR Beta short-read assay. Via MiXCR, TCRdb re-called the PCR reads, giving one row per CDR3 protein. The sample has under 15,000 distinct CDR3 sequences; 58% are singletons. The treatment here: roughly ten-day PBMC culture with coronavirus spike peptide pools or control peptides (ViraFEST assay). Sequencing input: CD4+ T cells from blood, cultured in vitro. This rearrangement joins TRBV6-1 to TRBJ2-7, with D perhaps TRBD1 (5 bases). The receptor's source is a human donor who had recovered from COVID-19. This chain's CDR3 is CASSGTLSSYEQYF. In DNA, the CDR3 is TGTGCCAGCAGTGGGACACTTAGCTCCTACGAGCAGTACTTC.